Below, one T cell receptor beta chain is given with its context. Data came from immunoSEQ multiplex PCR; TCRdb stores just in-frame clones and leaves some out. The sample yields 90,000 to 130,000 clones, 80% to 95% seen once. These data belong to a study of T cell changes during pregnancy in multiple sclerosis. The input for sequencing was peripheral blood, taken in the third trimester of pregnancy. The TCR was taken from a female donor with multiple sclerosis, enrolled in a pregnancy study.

The CDR3: CAISGGQAQPQHF. The CDR3 DNA reads TGTGCCATCAGTGGGGGGCAAGCTCAGCCCCAGCATTTT. The chain employs TRBV10-3 and TRBJ1-5, with D possibly being TRBD1 (6 bases). The CDR3 is 13 residues long. Germline V gene data show CDR1 as ENHRY and CDR2 as SYGVKD. The germline V and J ends were trimmed by 4 bases and 6 bases, with 10 bases remaining between them.